These 7 T cell receptor beta chains were sequenced from one sample in a study of blood T cell repertoires in COVID-19. Generated by immunoSEQ multiplex PCR, the TCRdb table keeps only in-frame clones and is missing some. The table lists about 70,000 clones, roughly 80% of them singletons. The sample was peripheral blood. The receptor set was obtained from a woman older than 75 with active or convalescent COVID-19.

The V gene is TRBV4-3, the J gene TRBJ2-3; TRBD2 matches 11 bases. The CDR3 sequence is 20 residues long. The V segment lost 0 bases and the J segment 4 bases; nucleotides outside the gene matches: 15. CDR1 is LGHNA, CDR2 YSLEER, per germline. The CDR3 sequence is CASSQDWSLAGGDSADTQYF. CDR3 DNA: TGCGCCAGCAGCCAAGATTGGAGTCTAGCGGGGGGTGATAGCGCAGATACGCAGTATTTT.

The rearrangement links TRBV2 to TRBJ2-1; the match to TRBD2 covers 10 bases. With V trimmed by 7 bases and J by 0 bases, 6 bases remained unmatched. This CDR3 comprises 16 residues. CDR1 is SNHLY, CDR2 FYNNEI, per germline. CDR3 in DNA: TGTGCCAGCACCGCATCTAGCGGGGGCTCCTACAATGAGCAGTTCTTC. This translates into CASTASSGGSYNEQFF. The full variable domain, in which reference TRBV2 and TRBJ2-1 provide the parts outside the CDR3, is EPEVTQTPSHQVTQMGQEVILRCVPISNHLYFYWYRQILGQKVEFLVSFYNNEISEKSEIFDDQFSVERPDGSNFTLKIRSTKLEDSAMYFCASTASSGGSYNEQFFGPGTRLTVL.

As to this clone: An end of the junction does not agree with germline; a read error may underlie this. The J gene is TRBJ2-4, the V gene TRBV6-6, with 9 bases aligning to TRBD1. The CDR3 sequence is 13 residues long. CDR1 MNHNY and CDR2 SVGAGI come from the germline V gene (reference sequence). CDR3 sequence: CASSSIKWTGEHF. CDR3 DNA sequence: TGTGCCAGCAGTTCCATTAAATGGACAGGGGAGCACTTC.

This sequence joins TRBV2 and TRBJ1-5, with D possibly being TRBD1 (6 bases). This CDR3 contains 14 residues. CDR1 is SNHLY and CDR2 is FYNNEI in the germline V gene. The V end was cut by 4 bases, the J end by 5 bases, with 12 bases between. The CDR3 region has the DNA TGTGCCAGCAGTGGACAGGAGTCTCATCAGCCCCAGCATTTT. The encoded protein is CASSGQESHQPQHF. The whole variable domain, filled in from reference TRBV2 and TRBJ1-5, reads EPEVTQTPSHQVTQMGQEVILRCVPISNHLYFYWYRQILGQKVEFLVSFYNNEISEKSEIFDDQFSVERPDGSNFTLKIRSTKLEDSAMYFCASSGQESHQPQHFGDGTRLSIL.

The chain uses TRBV10-2 and TRBJ1-6; TRBD1 is a possible D gene (6 bases). V shed 4 bases and J shed 0 bases, with 13 bases lying between them. Germline values: CDR1 WSHSY, CDR2 SAAADI. This CDR3 is 17 amino acids long. The CDR3 region has the DNA TGCGCCAGCAGTGTGGTTAGAGGGGGCTCCTATAATTCACCCCTCCACTTT. As protein: CASSVVRGGSYNSPLHF.

The rearrangement links TRBV18 to TRBJ2-3; maybe TRBD2 (7 bases). Germline CDR1 is KGHSH and CDR2 is LQKENI. V was trimmed by 6 bases and J by 2 bases, leaving 21 bases between them. This CDR3 comprises 17 residues. The CDR3 loop is CASSGPGAGVNTDTQYF. CDR3 DNA sequence: TGTGCCAGCTCCGGACCAGGGGCGGGGGTTAACACAGATACGCAGTATTTT.

This chain uses TRBV4-1 with TRBJ1-6; TRBD1 aligns across 9 bases. CDR1 and CDR2 from the germline V gene are MGHRA and YSYEKL. The V and J ends lost 5 bases and 5 bases, in that order; junction bases with no gene match: 4. The CDR3 is 15 residues long. The DNA for the CDR3 is TGCGCCAGCAGCTCAGGACAGGGGAATAATTCACCCCTCCACTTT. This gives the protein CASSSGQGNNSPLHF.